The clone carrying this TCR beta chain came up a few times. Its target is unknown. This entry is derived from a study of T cell responses to AZD1222 COVID-19 vaccine. Study-wide findings and caveats: In the spike-specific TCR repertoire, nearly half reportedly target unmutated variant regions. Spike was spanned by vaccine-associated CD4 TCRs, with dominance at 160-218 and 743-854. A mostly white British donor set with more females was recruited, and clonal diversity was possibly underestimated. Repertoire collection took place solely once the T cell response had peaked.

Libraries were prepared by immunoSEQ multiplex PCR; TCRdb keeps only in-frame clonotypes and omits some of them. This table has approximately 150,000 clones, approximately 94% appearing once. The CDR3 runs to 15 residues. Trimming removed 5 bases from V and 5 bases from J, with 15 bases in between. The germline V gene encodes CDR1 MNHEY and CDR2 SVGAGI. The sequence was obtained from an adult in good health. Sequenced here: peripheral blood, sampled on day 0 of AZD1222 vaccination. V and J are TRBV6-5 and TRBJ1-4, with D perhaps matching TRBD1 (5 bases). The CDR3 region is CASSPPGGGNEKLFF. CDR3 bases: TGTGCCAGCAGTCCACCGGGCGGGGGGAATGAAAAACTGTTTTTT.